This entry lists 8 T cell receptor beta chains sequenced from one sample in a study of regulatory T cells in long-lasting Graves disease. Stated time point: newly diagnosed GD, antithyroid drugs for less than 3 months. Preparation of the TCR library used RNA extracted from PBMCs. Assembly of TCR beta libraries relied on iRepertoire HTBI primers together with Arm-PCR of CDR3 regions. TCRdb re-analysed the multiplex PCR reads in MiXCR, keeping a single row per CDR3 protein. The table has approximately 350,000 distinct CDR3 sequences, roughly 17% seen once. These records were also assigned to another study, of T cells in Graves' hyperthyroidism and ophthalmopathy.

Sequences were derived from peripheral blood mononuclear cells (PBMCs), sampled at new diagnosis, from a patient treated with antithyroid drugs. These receptors were taken from a woman between 18 and 29 years old with Graves disease.

This clonotype turned up a few times. This sequence joins TRBV5-6 and TRBJ2-7; 10 nucleotides align to TRBD2. In germline, CDR1 is SGHDT, CDR2 YYEEEE. CDR3 length equals 15 residues. The trim removed 2 bases at V and 2 bases at J, leaving 4 bases unmatched. The CDR3 region is CASSFSGTSAYEQYF. CDR3 nucleotides: TGTGCCAGCAGCTTTTCCGGGACTAGCGCCTACGAGCAGTACTTC.

Worth noting for this clonotype: A much larger clone is a single base away; this may be a read error. The J gene is TRBJ2-1, the V gene TRBV29-1; D not resolved. Germline-derived CDR1 and CDR2 are SQVTM and ANQGSEA. The germline V and J ends were trimmed by 3 bases and 8 bases, with 2 bases remaining between them. The CDR3 sequence is 9 residues long. CDR3 sequence: CSVDYEQFF. CDR3 DNA sequence: TGCAGCGTTGATTATGAGCAGTTCTTC.

This clonotype was found a few times. The rearrangement uses TRBV10-3 and TRBJ1-5, with 8 positions matching TRBD1. Germline assignment: CDR1 ENHRY and CDR2 SYGVKD. V was clipped by 4 bases and J by 2 bases; unmatched bases: 1. The CDR3 runs to 14 residues. DNA of the CDR3: TGTGCCATCAGTGTGGACAGGGGCAATCAGCCCCAGCATTTT. This codes for CAISVDRGNQPQHF.

This clonotype has just a few counts. The rearrangement links TRBV12-3 or TRBV12-4 to TRBJ2-1; 12 bases map to TRBD2. V trimming: 6 bases; J trimming: 9 bases; junction bases outside the gene matches: 6. There are 14 residues in the CDR3. CDR3 coding DNA: TGTGCCAGCAGGCCTAGCGGGGGGGCTGGTGAGCAGTTCTTC. It translates to CASRPSGGAGEQFF.

The chain combines TRBV9 with TRBJ2-3, with D perhaps being TRBD1 or TRBD2 (5 bases each). The CDR3 extends over 15 amino acids. Looked up from germline, CDR1 is SGDLS and CDR2 is YYNGEE. Trimming left V 4 bases short and J 3 bases short, with 15 bases between. The CDR3 loop reads CASSPGTERTDTQYF. The CDR3 DNA is TGTGCCAGCAGCCCTGGGACGGAGCGAACAGATACGCAGTATTTT.

The sample holds a few counts of this clonotype. The V call is TRBV7-8, the J call TRBJ1-2, with TRBD1 matching over 7 bases. CDR3 length equals 13 residues. Germline V gives CDR1 SGHVS, CDR2 FQNEAQ. After removal of 5 bases from V and 7 bases from J, the junction contained 7 bases not matched to a gene. The CDR3 DNA reads TGTGCCAGCAGCCCACAGGGGCTAGGTGGCTACACCTTC. Amino acids: CASSPQGLGGYTF.

The rearrangement uses TRBV9 and TRBJ2-4; D unclear. Trimming pared 7 bases from V and 7 bases from J, leaving 15 bases between. Germline V gene sequence: CDR1 SGDLS, CDR2 YYNGEE. The CDR3 spans 13 residues. CDR3 coding DNA: TGTGCCAGCCTTGACACCCTGGAGAACATTCAGTACTTC. Protein sequence: CASLDTLENIQYF.

This clonotype was counted many times. J is TRBJ2-5 and V is TRBV20-1, with D tentatively TRBD2 (5 bases). Trimming shortened V by 3 bases and J by 4 bases, and 18 bases separated the two germline ends. Germline loops: CDR1 DFQATT, CDR2 SNEGSKA (reference sequence). The CDR3 runs 15 residues. CDR3: CSASPPREDRETQYF. CDR3 DNA: TGCAGTGCTAGTCCCCCCCGGGAAGACCGAGAGACCCAGTACTTC.